These 11 T cell receptor beta chains originate from one sample sequenced in a study of blood T cell repertoires in COVID-19. Clones were sequenced by immunoSEQ multiplex PCR, and TCRdb holds only the in-frame ones, with some missing. This sample has around 110,000 clones; over 80% occur once, and the top ten carry approximately 0.77%. The specimen sequenced was peripheral blood. Source of these receptors: a woman in her 70s with acute or convalescent COVID-19.

The chain combines TRBV29-1 with TRBJ2-3; D is undetermined. The CDR3 contains 13 residues. Germline CDR1 and CDR2: SQVTM and ANQGSEA. Deletions cut 3 bases from V and 3 bases from J, with 10 bases between. CDR3 nucleotides: TGCAGCGTTGACTCGGCCGGGACAGATACGCAGTATTTT. Translated: CSVDSAGTDTQYF.

The chain is built from TRBV5-4 and TRBJ2-7, with D tentatively TRBD2 (5 bases). The CDR3 totals 13 residues. Germline V gene sequence: CDR1 SGHNT, CDR2 YYREEE (reference sequence). Trimming removed 1 base at V and 5 bases at J, with 10 bases between. Here the CDR3 DNA reads TGTGCCAGCAGCTTGACTTATAGCGACGAGCAGTACTTC. Translating gives CASSLTYSDEQYF.

J is TRBJ1-4 and V is TRBV6-1, with D uncertain. Germline CDR1 and CDR2: MNHNS and SASEGT. This CDR3 region has 14 residues. V lost 2 bases and J 3 bases, leaving 7 bases between the germline ends. The CDR3 bases are TGTGCCAGCAGTGAAAGAGGCCCTAATGAAAAACTGTTTTTT. It specifies CASSERGPNEKLFF.

The V gene is TRBV19, the J gene TRBJ1-5, with D uncertain. Germline assignment: CDR1 LNHDA and CDR2 SQIVND (reference sequence). There are 14 residues in the CDR3. V was shortened by 5 bases and J by 4 bases, with 12 bases between the two germline ends. This CDR3 is CASSPQVPNQPQHF. The CDR3, as DNA: TGTGCCAGTAGTCCTCAGGTCCCAAATCAGCCCCAGCATTTT.

The V call is TRBV5-1, the J call TRBJ1-6; D possibly corresponds to TRBD1 (6 bases). Germline values: CDR1 SGHRS, CDR2 YFSETQ. Trimming stripped 0 bases from V and 9 bases from J, with 13 bases between. The CDR3 is made up of 15 amino acids. This chain's CDR3 is CASSLDPGESSPLHF. In DNA, the CDR3 is TGCGCCAGCAGCTTGGATCCAGGGGAAAGTTCACCCCTCCACTTT.

V gene TRBV10-1 combines with J gene TRBJ2-5, with TRBD2 as a possible D gene (5 bases). Germline values: CDR1 WNHNN, CDR2 SYGVQD (reference sequence). This CDR3 has 14 residues. The ends were cut back, 0 bases at V and 4 bases at J, with 9 bases in the middle. The CDR3 DNA reads TGCGCCAGCAGTGAGTCTGTTCGGGGAGAGACCCAGTACTTC. Its protein is CASSESVRGETQYF.

The V call is TRBV15, the J call TRBJ2-7, with 13 bases lining up with TRBD2. Germline V CDR1 and CDR2: LNHNV, YYDKDF (reference sequence). This CDR3 is built from 17 residues. Trimming cost V 1 base and J 4 bases; bases outside gene matches: 7. This CDR3 is CATSRGLAGGHSYEQYF. The CDR3 DNA reads TGTGCCACCAGCAGAGGACTAGCGGGGGGTCATTCGTACGAGCAGTACTTC.

The chain recombines TRBV2 with TRBJ2-5; 14 nucleotides align to TRBD2. CDR3 size: 18 residues. The germline V gene has CDR1 SNHLY and CDR2 FYNNEI. The V and J ends lost 3 bases and 2 bases, in that order; junction bases with no gene match: 8. DNA of the CDR3: TGTGCCAGCAGTGATGCCGGGACTAGCGGGGGCTGGCAAGAGACCCAGTACTTC. As protein: CASSDAGTSGGWQETQYF.

The chain joins TRBV2 to TRBJ2-2; TRBD1 might be the D (6 bases). CDR3 length equals 15 residues. Germline V gives CDR1 SNHLY, CDR2 FYNNEI. Between the trimmed V and J ends, which lost 6 bases and 1 base, there was a span of 12 bases. The CDR3 protein is CASSTDRRNTGELFF. CDR3 in DNA: TGTGCCAGCAGCACCGACAGGCGGAACACCGGGGAGCTGTTTTTT.

The chain has TRBV6-6 and TRBJ1-1; TRBD1 matches 7 bases. The CDR3 is 15 residues long. V lost 7 bases, J lost 6 bases, and 14 bases stayed unmatched. From germline, CDR1 is MNHNY and CDR2 SVGAGI (reference sequence). The CDR3 region is CASTYQGGISSEAFF. In DNA, the CDR3 is TGTGCCAGCACCTATCAGGGGGGTATTAGCTCTGAAGCTTTCTTT.

This clone was seen only a few times. The gene calls are TRBV18 and TRBJ2-7; unclear D gene. The CDR3 extends over 12 amino acids. V was clipped by 4 bases and J by 3 bases, with 7 bases between them. Looked up from germline, CDR1 is KGHSH and CDR2 is LQKENI. CDR3 sequence reads: CASSRSGYEQYF. The CDR3 nucleotides read TGTGCCAGCTCACGCTCGGGCTACGAGCAGTACTTC.